This T cell receptor beta chain was retrieved from a study of technical replicates of blood from a handful of donors. V was pared by 3 bases and J by 3 bases, with 5 bases of the junction left unmatched. This CDR3 has 16 residues. Germline assignment: CDR1 MNHNS and CDR2 SASEGT. The table came from immunoSEQ multiplex PCR; TCRdb's copy has only in-frame clones and leaves some out. The sample consists of 90,000 to 100,000 clones, approximately 95% of them appearing once. The receptor comes from a human donor in good health. The sequencing sample was made of T cells isolated from PBMCs. This sequence joins TRBV6-1 and TRBJ2-7, with 13 nucleotides matching TRBD2. The CDR3 here is CASSERTSGGNYEQYF. The DNA of the CDR3 is TGTGCCAGCAGTGAGAGGACTAGCGGGGGAAACTACGAGCAGTACTTC.